Detailed here is one T cell receptor (beta chain). Profiled with immunoSEQ multiplex PCR; TCRdb holds only in-frame clones, not every one. In the table there are tens of thousands of clones, 88% of which are singletons. The entry originates in a study of T cell changes during pregnancy in multiple sclerosis. The CDR3 is 14 residues long. Germline V gene lookup returns CDR1 LGHNT and CDR2 FRNRAP. V dropped 6 bases and J dropped 1 base, with 10 bases sitting between them. The chain has TRBV12-5 and TRBJ2-1, with D tentatively TRBD1 (6 bases). This clonotype was obtained from a female donor in good health, enrolled as a control in a pregnancy study. Specimen: CD8+ T cells from peripheral blood mononuclear cells, collected after pregnancy. The CDR3 region is CASGDSRSYNEQFF. CDR3 nucleotides: TGTGCTAGTGGGGACAGTAGGTCCTACAATGAGCAGTTCTTC.